This T cell receptor (beta chain) was found in a study of OX40 agonist ivuxolimab in advanced cancers. Points from the study as a whole: At doses 0.1 to 3.0 mg/kg, CD4+ and CD8+ clones expanded. Expanded clones were, on average, more numerous in CD8+ T cells than in CD4+.

Assay: immunoSEQ multiplex PCR; the TCRdb copy retains only in-frame clones and omits some. The sample lists about 150,000 clones, approximately 94% occurring once. Blood specimens came from baseline, cycle 4 day 1, and cycle 7 day 1. On this clone itself: What it binds is unknown.

The CDR3 has 14 amino acids. The ends were cut back, 5 bases at V and 0 bases at J, with 10 bases in the middle. Germline V gives CDR1 LNHDA, CDR2 SQIVND (reference sequence). The TCR was taken from an adult with an advanced solid tumor such as melanoma, head and neck, liver or kidney cancer. The chain is built from TRBV19 and TRBJ2-5; maybe TRBD2 (6 bases). Sample: CD4+ or CD8+ T cells sorted from blood, taken in a trial of the OX40 agonist ivuxolimab. The CDR3 DNA reads TGTGCCAGTAGTTCAAGGGACTACCAAGAGACCCAGTACTTC. It yields the protein CASSSRDYQETQYF.